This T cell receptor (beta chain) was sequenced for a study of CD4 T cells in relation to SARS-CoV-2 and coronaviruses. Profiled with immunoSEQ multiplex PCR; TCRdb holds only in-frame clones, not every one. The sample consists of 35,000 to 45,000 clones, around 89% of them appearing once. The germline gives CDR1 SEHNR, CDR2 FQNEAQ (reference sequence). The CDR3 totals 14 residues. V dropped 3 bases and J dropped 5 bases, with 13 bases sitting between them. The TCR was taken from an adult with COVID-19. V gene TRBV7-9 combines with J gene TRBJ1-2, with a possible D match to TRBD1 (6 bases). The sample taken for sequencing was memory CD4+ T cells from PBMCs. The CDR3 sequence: CASSFETGPYGYTF. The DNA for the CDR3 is TGTGCCAGCAGCTTCGAAACAGGGCCGTATGGCTACACCTTC.